Listed here are 17 T cell receptor beta chains from one sample, sequenced in a study of T cells expressing NK-cell markers. Reprocessing the 5' RACE reads, TCRdb reports a single entry for every CDR3 protein and omits DNA. Seen in this sample are 160,000 or so distinct CDR3 sequences; the ten most common clones hold around a sixth. Sequenced material: blood T cells: a sorted CD56 or NKG2C T cell subset, CD4+ or CD8+ T cells, or bulk PBMC T cells (not recorded which). All receptors derive from a woman between 18 and 69 years old in good health.

The chain employs TRBV11-2 and TRBJ2-1; TCRdb picks TRBD1, but there is no DNA to check that call. Per germline, CDR1 SGHAT and CDR2 FQNNGV. The CDR3 runs 15 residues. This CDR3 reads CASSSARGPHNEQFF.

V is TRBV20-1 and J is TRBJ1-5; TCRdb calls TRBD1, which cannot be checked without DNA. The CDR3 consists of 15 residues. Per the germline V gene, CDR1 is DFQATT and CDR2 is SNEGSKA (reference sequence). CDR3 in amino acids: CSARVGGGHNQPQHF.

The V call is TRBV12-3 or TRBV12-4, the J call TRBJ1-1; TCRdb's D call, TRBD1, is unchecked because there is no DNA. This CDR3 is built from 11 residues. The CDR3: CASSRGHRAFF.

The rearrangement uses TRBV5-6 and TRBJ2-3. Germline V CDR1 and CDR2: SGHDT, YYEEEE. The CDR3 contains 13 residues. This chain's CDR3 is CASSLVNSDTQYF.

J is TRBJ2-3 and V is TRBV20-1; TCRdb designates TRBD1, a call that cannot be tested without DNA. This CDR3 spans 13 amino acids. Germline CDR1 DFQATT, CDR2 SNEGSKA (reference sequence). The CDR3 sequence: CSALLQEADTQYF.

The chain joins TRBV5-5 to TRBJ2-7. Germline loops: CDR1 SGHKS, CDR2 YYEKEE (reference sequence). The CDR3 is 12 amino acids. CDR3 protein: CASSLMGAEQYF.

CDR3 protein: CASSQSGELHNEQFF. This chain joins TRBV3-1 and TRBJ2-1; with no DNA, the TCRdb D assignment of TRBD2 cannot be verified. Germline CDR1 and CDR2: LGHDT and YNNKEL (reference sequence). The CDR3 contains 15 residues.

The genes are TRBV5-1 and TRBJ2-2; with no DNA, the TCRdb D assignment of TRBD2 cannot be verified. Germline V lookup: CDR1 SGHRS, CDR2 YFSETQ. The length of the CDR3 is 14 residues. CDR3 sequence reads: CASKLGGHTGELFF.

CDR3 loop: CASGSQTVTRNTIYF. The chain couples TRBV9 to TRBJ1-3; the D gene TCRdb calls, TRBD1, cannot be checked with no DNA. The germline V gene has CDR1 SGDLS and CDR2 YYNGEE. The CDR3 has 15 residues.

The chain couples TRBV11-2 to TRBJ1-3; as DNA is missing, the TRBD1 call by TCRdb cannot be tested. The CDR3 is 19 amino acids. The germline gives CDR1 SGHAT, CDR2 FQNNGV. CDR3 protein: CASSTHLRRQGTWGNTIYF. The full variable domain, with the rest looked up from reference TRBV11-2 and TRBJ1-3, is EAGVAQSPRYKIIEKRQSVAFWCNPISGHATLYWYQQILGQGPKLLIQFQNNGVVDDSQLPKDRFSAERLKGVDSTLKIQPAKLEDSAVYLCASSTHLRRQGTWGNTIYFGEGSWLTVV.

The chain has TRBV24-1 and TRBJ2-2; TCRdb designates TRBD1, a call that cannot be tested without DNA. Germline CDR1 and CDR2: KGHDR and SFDVKD. This CDR3 is built from 16 residues. CDR3 sequence: CATSQGARTDTGELFF.

The chain couples TRBV5-1 to TRBJ2-3; TCRdb's assignment of TRBD1 cannot be checked, as there is no DNA. There are 16 residues in the CDR3. Germline loops: CDR1 SGHRS, CDR2 YFSETQ. The CDR3 here is CASSLGTGSSTDTQYF.

This rearrangement joins TRBV7-2 to TRBJ2-2; TCRdb designates TRBD2, a call that cannot be tested without DNA. This CDR3 has 15 amino acids. From germline, CDR1 is SGHTA and CDR2 FQGNSA. The CDR3 loop reads CASSRSGTSHGELFF.

The J gene is TRBJ2-2, the V gene TRBV5-1; the D call of TRBD1 rests on TCRdb alone, since no DNA is present to check it. Germline CDR1 is SGHRS and CDR2 is YFSETQ. The CDR3 totals 14 residues. CDR3: CASTGGIGTGELFF.

This chain joins TRBV20-1 and TRBJ2-7. CDR1 and CDR2 from the germline V gene are DFQATT and SNEGSKA (reference sequence). CDR3 length: 12 residues. Here the CDR3 reads CSAYSNGNEQYF.

The rearrangement uses TRBV24-1 and TRBJ1-5. Germline values: CDR1 KGHDR, CDR2 SFDVKD. The length of the CDR3 is 15 residues. CDR3 residues: CATSEGGYSNQPQHF.

The J gene is TRBJ2-1, the V gene TRBV18. CDR1 and CDR2 from the germline V gene are KGHSH and LQKENI. CDR3 length: 13 amino acids. CDR3 sequence reads: CASSIYFGDEQFF. Full variable domain (rest looked up from reference TRBV18 and TRBJ2-1): NAGVMQNPRHLVRRRGQEARLRCSPMKGHSHVYWYRQLPEEGLKFMVYLQKENIIDESGMPKERFSAEFPKEGPSILRIQQVVRGDSAAYFCASSIYFGDEQFFGPGTRLTVL.